What follows are 15 T cell receptor beta chains derived from one specimen sequenced in a study of T cell responses to AZD1222 COVID-19 vaccine. Sequencing was performed with immunoSEQ multiplex PCR; in TCRdb, only in-frame clones are kept and a portion is missing. The profile covers 100,000 to 150,000 clones, with 90% appearing a single time and around 4.5% taken by the ten largest. Sequencing was performed on peripheral blood, taken on day 0 of MenACWY control vaccination. All receptors come from an adult in good health.

V is TRBV7-9 and J is TRBJ2-7, with TRBD2 matching over 11 bases. The CDR3 runs to 15 residues. After removal of 5 bases from V and 2 bases from J, the junction contained 5 bases not matched to a gene. Germline CDR1 and CDR2: SEHNR and FQNEAQ (reference sequence). The CDR3 DNA reads as TGTGCCAGCAGCCTGTTAGCGGGAGGGCCCTACGAGCAGTACTTC. Amino acid sequence: CASSLLAGGPYEQYF.

The V and J genes are TRBV19 and TRBJ1-4; TRBD1 matches 7 bases. J lost 5 bases, V lost 3 bases, and 12 bases had no gene match. The length of the CDR3 is 17 residues. Germline CDR1 and CDR2: LNHDA and SQIVND (reference sequence). CDR3 sequence (DNA): TGTGCCAGTAGTATCAGGCCGGGACAGCCAATAAATGAAAAACTGTTTTTT. This codes for CASSIRPGQPINEKLFF.

V is TRBV4-1 and J is TRBJ1-4; TRBD1 matches at 8 bases. The length of the CDR3 is 15 residues. The junction had 11 bases not matched to a gene; V was cut back by 3 bases and J by 11 bases. CDR1 is MGHRA, CDR2 YSYEKL, per germline. CDR3 sequence: CASSHSGTGPLKLFF. The CDR3 DNA reads TGCGCCAGCAGCCACTCCGGGACAGGCCCTTTGAAACTGTTTTTT.

The V call is TRBV5-5, the J call TRBJ1-4, with D possibly being TRBD1 (6 bases). CDR3 length equals 15 residues. The germline CDR1 and CDR2 sequences are SGHKS and YYEKEE (reference sequence). The V gene lost 4 bases and the J gene lost 7 bases, with 17 bases spanning the gap. CDR3: CASSRTGQSPEKLFF. The CDR3 DNA reads as TGTGCCAGCAGCCGGACTGGACAGAGCCCTGAAAAACTGTTTTTT.

The rearrangement uses TRBV4-1 and TRBJ2-5; D is unclear. The V end lost 1 base, the J end lost 4 bases, and 10 bases lay between the germline ends. Germline V gene sequence: CDR1 MGHRA, CDR2 YSYEKL. The CDR3 runs to 14 residues. This CDR3 is CASSQVGIRETQYF. CDR3 in DNA: TGCGCCAGCAGCCAAGTGGGGATTCGAGAGACCCAGTACTTC.

This chain connects TRBV7-9 to TRBJ2-5; D may be TRBD1 (6 bases). Deletions cut 0 bases from V and 6 bases from J, with 14 bases between. The length of the CDR3 is 15 residues. The germline V gene has CDR1 SEHNR and CDR2 FQNEAQ (reference sequence). CDR3 protein: CASSLAPRQEKTQYF. The DNA of the CDR3 is TGTGCCAGCAGCTTAGCGCCCCGACAGGAAAAGACCCAGTACTTC.

J is TRBJ1-2 and V is TRBV28, with 7 bases that match TRBD1. V shed 6 bases, J shed 4 bases, and the junction held 11 bases outside the gene matches. This CDR3 has 15 residues. Germline V gene lookup returns CDR1 MDHEN and CDR2 SYDVKM. The CDR3 sequence is CASSRPIQGPYGYTF. The CDR3 region has the DNA TGTGCCAGCAGCCGACCCATACAGGGGCCCTATGGCTACACCTTC.

The V call is TRBV18, the J call TRBJ1-2; TRBD1 might be the D (6 bases). The CDR3 has 13 amino acids. V was clipped by 2 bases and J by 4 bases, with 8 bases between them. The germline gives CDR1 KGHSH, CDR2 LQKENI. CDR3 bases: TGTGCCAGCTCACCAGAGACAGGCTATGGCTACACCTTC. It yields the protein CASSPETGYGYTF.

The rearrangement joins TRBV7-2 to TRBJ2-7; D gene ambiguous. Trimming pared 5 bases from V and 4 bases from J, leaving 12 bases between. CDR3 size: 13 residues. From germline, CDR1 is SGHTA and CDR2 FQGNSA. The CDR3 region is CASSPTTFYEQYV. The CDR3 nucleotides read TGTGCCAGCAGCCCAACGACGTTTTACGAGCAGTACGTC.

The chain uses TRBV28 and TRBJ2-4, with 7 nucleotides matching TRBD2. Germline CDR1 is MDHEN and CDR2 is SYDVKM. CDR3 length: 15 residues. The trim removed 2 bases at V and 1 base at J, leaving 2 bases unmatched. CDR3 nucleotide sequence: TGTGCCAGCAGTTTAGTCGGGAGGGCCAAAAACATTCAGTACTTC. Its translation: CASSLVGRAKNIQYF.

The V gene is TRBV5-5, the J gene TRBJ2-7, with TRBD2 identical over 10 bases. Germline V gene data show CDR1 as SGHKS and CDR2 as YYEKEE (reference sequence). CDR3 length: 17 residues. After removal of 3 bases from V and 2 bases from J, the junction contained 11 bases not matched to a gene. The CDR3 sequence: CASSSSGGGGSTYEQYV. CDR3 nucleotide sequence: TGTGCCAGCAGCTCGAGCGGGGGGGGAGGCTCGACCTACGAGCAGTACGTC.

The sample holds many counts of this clone. The sample carries other DNA sequences with the same CDR3. The chain joins TRBV5-1 to TRBJ2-1, with unresolved D. Looked up from germline, CDR1 is SGHRS and CDR2 is YFSETQ. The CDR3 sequence is 12 residues long. V was clipped by 0 bases and J by 8 bases, with 6 bases between them. The CDR3 DNA is TGCGCCAGCAGCTTGGTTGGGGATGAGCAGTTCTTC. Protein: CASSLVGDEQFF. The variable domain in full, completed from reference TRBV5-1 and TRBJ2-1, reads KAGVTQTPRYLIKTRGQQVTLSCSPISGHRSVSWYQQTPGQGLQFLFEYFSETQRNKGNFPGRFSGRQFSNSRSEMNVSTLELGDSALYLCASSLVGDEQFFGPGTRLTVL.

The chain recombines TRBV2 with TRBJ1-6, with D unclear. Trimming took 6 bases from V and 0 from J, leaving 12 bases between them. Germline V gene lookup returns CDR1 SNHLY and CDR2 FYNNEI. The CDR3 has 16 amino acids. CDR3 in DNA: TGTGCCAGCAGCTCCAGACGCGTCTCCTATAATTCACCCCTCCACTTT. Amino acids: CASSSRRVSYNSPLHF.

The chain combines TRBV5-1 with TRBJ2-7; 7 bases map to TRBD2. Germline CDR1 is SGHRS and CDR2 is YFSETQ. The ends lost 2 bases at V and 3 bases at J; junction bases unmatched: 5. This CDR3 is built from 14 residues. CDR3 residues: CASSFGGSLYEQYF. In DNA form, the CDR3 reads TGCGCCAGCAGCTTTGGCGGGAGTCTCTACGAGCAGTACTTC.

This chain uses TRBV5-1 with TRBJ2-4; D perhaps matches TRBD1 (6 bases). The CDR3 contains 19 residues. Trimming cost V 5 bases and J 0 bases, with 24 bases left between them. CDR1 and CDR2 (germline): SGHRS, YFSETQ. This CDR3 is CASRLTGTRVDLAKNIQYF. CDR3 coding DNA: TGCGCCAGCAGATTAACCGGGACACGTGTCGATCTAGCCAAAAACATTCAGTACTTC.